These T cell receptor beta chains were read from a single sample in a study of vaccination and CD4 T cells after COVID-19. TCRdb independently ran MiXCR on the PCR reads; one entry per CDR3 protein. The table shows approximately 21,000 distinct CDR3 sequences, with around 50% occurring only once. The antigens of these receptors remain unknown. The sample was CD4+ T cells from blood, cultured in vitro. These receptors were taken from a human donor who had recovered from COVID-19. CDR3s include the opening cysteine and the closing phenylalanine or tryptophan. A D gene is named only where the DNA matches it firmly. A row's size may be missing; if present it is once, few, many or a size class.

j_gene: TRBJ2-1; d_gene: TRBD1; v_gene: TRBV20-1; abundance: -; CDR3aa: CSANRQGNEQFF; CDR3nt: TGCAGTGCTAACAGACAGGGGAATGAGCAGTTCTTC
j_gene: TRBJ1-2; d_gene: TRBD1; v_gene: TRBV6-1; abundance: few; CDR3aa: CASSWDRANYGYTF; CDR3nt: TGTGCCAGCAGCTGGGACAGAGCTAACTATGGCTACACCTTC
j_gene: TRBJ2-1; d_gene: -; v_gene: TRBV6-4; abundance: -; CDR3aa: CASSDLTGSTYNEQFF; CDR3nt: TGTGCCAGCAGTGACCTTACAGGGTCCACCTACAATGAGCAGTTCTTC
j_gene: TRBJ1-1; d_gene: -; v_gene: TRBV5-4; abundance: -; CDR3aa: CASSRTRGRSTEAFF; CDR3nt: TGTGCCAGCAGCCGGACCAGGGGCAGGTCCACTGAAGCTTTCTTT
j_gene: TRBJ1-6; d_gene: -; v_gene: TRBV7-9; abundance: -; CDR3aa: CASSGQGGGSPLHF; CDR3nt: TGTGCCAGCAGCGGGCAGGGTGGAGGTTCACCCCTCCACTTT
j_gene: TRBJ1-2; d_gene: -; v_gene: TRBV20-1; abundance: few; CDR3aa: CSARDGRRNYGYTF; CDR3nt: TGCAGTGCTAGAGATGGGCGTCGGAACTATGGCTACACCTTC
j_gene: TRBJ1-5; d_gene: -; v_gene: TRBV27; abundance: few; CDR3aa: CASSLGGHSNQPQHF; CDR3nt: TGTGCCAGCAGTTTGGGGGGTCATAGCAATCAGCCCCAGCATTTT
j_gene: TRBJ2-7; d_gene: TRBD2; v_gene: TRBV7-2; abundance: few; CDR3aa: CASSSRAGAAYEQYF; CDR3nt: TGTGCCAGCAGCTCCCGAGCGGGGGCGGCCTACGAGCAGTACTTC
j_gene: TRBJ2-7; d_gene: -; v_gene: TRBV7-2; abundance: few; CDR3aa: CASSPDGDSEYEQYF; CDR3nt: TGTGCCAGCAGCCCCGATGGGGATTCAGAGTACGAGCAGTACTTC
j_gene: TRBJ2-2; d_gene: TRBD2; v_gene: TRBV12-3/TRBV12-4; abundance: -; CDR3aa: CASSFRPAGVTGELFF; CDR3nt: TGTGCCAGCAGTTTTCGGCCAGCGGGAGTCACCGGGGAGCTGTTTTTT
j_gene: TRBJ1-1; d_gene: TRBD1; v_gene: TRBV12-3/TRBV12-4; abundance: -; CDR3aa: CASSPRQGRNTEAFF; CDR3nt: TGTGCCAGCAGTCCACGACAGGGGCGGAACACTGAAGCTTTCTTT
j_gene: TRBJ2-7; d_gene: TRBD2; v_gene: TRBV7-2; abundance: -; CDR3aa: CASSLAGTRGEQYF; CDR3nt: TGTGCCAGCAGCTTAGCCGGGACTAGGGGCGAGCAGTACTTC
j_gene: TRBJ2-3; d_gene: TRBD2; v_gene: TRBV28; abundance: -; CDR3aa: CASRHSGRARSTDTQYF; CDR3nt: TGTGCCAGCAGGCATAGCGGGAGGGCCCGAAGCACAGATACGCAGTATTTT
j_gene: TRBJ2-2; d_gene: -; v_gene: TRBV9; abundance: -; CDR3aa: CASSLGSATGELFF; CDR3nt: TGTGCCAGCAGCCTGGGTAGCGCCACCGGGGAGCTGTTTTTT
j_gene: TRBJ1-1; d_gene: -; v_gene: TRBV28; abundance: -; CDR3aa: CASSTGPSRAFF; CDR3nt: TGTGCCAGCAGCACAGGTCCCTCCAGAGCTTTCTTT
j_gene: TRBJ2-1; d_gene: TRBD2; v_gene: TRBV6-5; abundance: -; CDR3aa: CASSYGRGSYNEQFF; CDR3nt: TGTGCCAGCAGTTACGGGAGGGGCTCCTACAATGAGCAGTTCTTC